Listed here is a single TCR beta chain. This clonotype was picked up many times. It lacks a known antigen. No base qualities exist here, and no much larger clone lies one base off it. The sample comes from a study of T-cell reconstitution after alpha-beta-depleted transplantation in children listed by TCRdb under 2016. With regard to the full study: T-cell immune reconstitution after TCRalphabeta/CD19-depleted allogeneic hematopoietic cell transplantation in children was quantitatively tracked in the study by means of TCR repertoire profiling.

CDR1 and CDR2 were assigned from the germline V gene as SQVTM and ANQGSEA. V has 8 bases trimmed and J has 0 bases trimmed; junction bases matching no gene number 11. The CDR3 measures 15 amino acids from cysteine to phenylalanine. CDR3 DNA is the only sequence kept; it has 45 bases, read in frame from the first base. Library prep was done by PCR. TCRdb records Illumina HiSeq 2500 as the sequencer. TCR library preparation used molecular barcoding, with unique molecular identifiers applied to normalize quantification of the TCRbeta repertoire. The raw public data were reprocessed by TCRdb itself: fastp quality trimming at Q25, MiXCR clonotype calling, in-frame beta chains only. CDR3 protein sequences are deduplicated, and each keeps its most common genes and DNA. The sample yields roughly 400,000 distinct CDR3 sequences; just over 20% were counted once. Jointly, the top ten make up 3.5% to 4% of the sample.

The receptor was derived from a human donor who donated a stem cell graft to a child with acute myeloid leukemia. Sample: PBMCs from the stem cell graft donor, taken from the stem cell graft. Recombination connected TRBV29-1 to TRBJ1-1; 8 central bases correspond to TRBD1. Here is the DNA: TGCAGCCCCCAACTTGGGACAGGCATGAACACTGAAGCTTTCTTT. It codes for CSPQLGTGMNTEAFF.